This entry describes one TCR beta chain. These data originate in a study of blood T cell repertoires in COVID-19. Using immunoSEQ multiplex PCR, the repertoire was profiled, and TCRdb retains in-frame clones only, with some absent. Of about 260,000 clones in the sample, 88% are singletons; the top ten hold 10% to 12%. The CDR3 consists of 13 residues. Trimming pared 5 bases from V and 2 bases from J, leaving 11 bases between. Germline V gives CDR1 SGHRS, CDR2 YFSETQ. The specimen sequenced was peripheral blood. The chain joins TRBV5-1 to TRBJ2-7; D call uncertain. This TCR was recovered from a woman in her thirties with COVID-19, enrolled during active disease. In DNA form, the CDR3 reads TGCGCCAGCAGTCGCAGGTCCACCTACGAGCAGTACTTC. Its translation is CASSRRSTYEQYF.